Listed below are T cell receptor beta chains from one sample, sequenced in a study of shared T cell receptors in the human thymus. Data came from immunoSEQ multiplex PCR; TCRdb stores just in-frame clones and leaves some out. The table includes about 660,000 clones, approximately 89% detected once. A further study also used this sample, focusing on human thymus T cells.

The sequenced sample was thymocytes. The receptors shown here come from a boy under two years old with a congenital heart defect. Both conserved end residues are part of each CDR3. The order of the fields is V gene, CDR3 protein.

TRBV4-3,CASSQGRGRLGNQPQHF
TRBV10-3,CAIRGGLGNQPQHF
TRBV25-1,CASSDRRQGPNTGELFF
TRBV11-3,CASSLGVDTEAFF
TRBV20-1,CSARRSYEQYF
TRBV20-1,CSALPGTQYF
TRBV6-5,CASSEQVENTEAFF
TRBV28,CASRPRTDSQPSTDTQYF
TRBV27,CASSLSEGETQYF
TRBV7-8,CASSLKPDRVSNYGYTF
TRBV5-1,CASSGPRDNMNTDTQYF
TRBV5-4,CASSLILQEGETQYF
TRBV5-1,CASSSTGKGVHTEAFF
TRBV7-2,CASSLKGKPGNTIYF